What follows are 11 T cell receptor beta chains derived from one specimen sequenced in a study of human T cells and chemical hapten exposure. TCRdb re-called the RACE reads through MiXCR, storing one row per CDR3 protein. The sample shows fewer than 150,000 distinct CDR3 sequences, roughly 13% of them seen only once. Time point of the sample: pre-sensitization, week 0. Indicated treatment: therapeutic diphenylcyclopropenone sensitization with weekly scalp DPC. Here the sequenced sample was whole blood, taken in connection with sensitization to the hapten diphenylcyclopropenone (DPC). The source is a woman in her late teens or twenties with alopecia areata. Some clones in this sample may be carry-over from other donors' samples.

The chain links TRBV5-4 to TRBJ1-2; D gene uncertain. The V end was cut by 3 bases, the J end by 5 bases, with 11 bases between. Germline-derived CDR1 and CDR2 are SGHNT and YYREEE (reference sequence). The CDR3 runs to 13 residues. The CDR3 spells CASSSDAAYGYTF. The CDR3 region has the DNA TGTGCCAGCAGCTCAGACGCAGCTTATGGCTACACCTTC.

J is TRBJ2-7 and V is TRBV10-2, with D perhaps assigned TRBD1 or TRBD2 (5 bases each). Trimming shortened V by 7 bases and J by 0 bases, and 19 bases separated the two germline ends. The CDR3 has 16 amino acids. Germline loops: CDR1 WSHSY, CDR2 SAAADI. The CDR3: CASTSPSGRHSYEQYF. DNA for the CDR3: TGCGCCAGCACCTCCCCCTCGGGACGGCACTCCTACGAGCAGTACTTC.

The rearrangement joins TRBV5-4 to TRBJ2-1, with D possibly matching TRBD2 (5 bases). V lost 4 bases, J lost 5 bases, and 13 bases lay in between. The CDR3 loop spans 14 amino acids. Germline V gene data show CDR1 as SGHNT and CDR2 as YYREEE (reference sequence). CDR3 DNA sequence: TGTGCCAGCAGCCCTTTCACTAGAGACAATGAGCAGTTCTTC. This encodes CASSPFTRDNEQFF.

This clonotype is categorized as medium-sized. This sequence joins TRBV28 and TRBJ2-6; D might be TRBD1 (6 bases). Germline-derived CDR1 and CDR2 are MDHEN and SYDVKM. This CDR3 has 15 residues. The V end lost 10 bases, the J end lost 0 bases, and 13 bases lay between the germline ends. This chain's CDR3 is CATRTASSGANVLTF. The CDR3 DNA is TGTGCCACCCGGACAGCGAGCTCTGGGGCCAACGTCCTGACTTTC. The whole variable domain, remainder taken from reference TRBV28 and TRBJ2-6, is DVKVTQSSRYLVKRTGEKVFLECVQDMDHENMFWYRQDPGLGLRLIYFSYDVKMKEKGDIPEGYSVSREKKERFSLILESASTNQTSMYLCATRTASSGANVLTFGAGSRLTVL.

The V and J genes are TRBV18 and TRBJ2-5, with no clear D. CDR3 size: 15 residues. The germline V gene has CDR1 KGHSH and CDR2 LQKENI. Trimming cost V 3 bases and J 3 bases, with 14 bases left between them. CDR3 nucleotide sequence: TGTGCCAGCTCACCGTTGGTGGAACCTAAAGAGACCCAGTACTTC. Encoded protein: CASSPLVEPKETQYF.

This clonotype was seen a few times. The V call is TRBV4-3, the J call TRBJ1-5, with D unclear. CDR3 length: 15 residues. Trimming removed 0 bases from V and 1 base from J, with 7 bases in between. CDR1 is LGHNA and CDR2 is YSLEER in the germline V gene. The CDR3 region has the DNA TGCGCCAGCAGCCAAGAGATGGGGAGCAATCAGCCCCAGCATTTT. The encoded protein is CASSQEMGSNQPQHF.

This chain connects TRBV5-6 to TRBJ1-6; D uncertain. The CDR3 is made up of 13 amino acids. Germline loops: CDR1 SGHDT, CDR2 YYEEEE. V gave up 5 bases and J gave up 9 bases, with 12 bases separating them. The CDR3 sequence: CASSDLTLSPLHF. CDR3 coding DNA: TGTGCCAGCAGTGACCTCACCCTTTCACCCCTCCACTTT.

In its sample, this clonotype was seen many times. This chain links TRBV7-8 with TRBJ2-1; D unclear. Deletions cut 2 bases from V and 5 bases from J, with 10 bases between. This CDR3 has 14 residues. Germline CDR1 and CDR2: SGHVS and FQNEAQ. CDR3 sequence: CASSLSTPDNEQFF. Here the CDR3 DNA reads TGTGCCAGCAGCTTAAGTACCCCCGACAATGAGCAGTTCTTC.

V gene TRBV18 combines with J gene TRBJ2-5; D not certain. From germline, CDR1 is KGHSH and CDR2 LQKENI. V gave up 0 bases and J gave up 7 bases, with 9 bases separating them. The CDR3 contains 13 residues. For the CDR3, the DNA is TGTGCCAGCTCACCACCCCCACCAGGGACCCAGTACTTC. Translated, it gives CASSPPPPGTQYF.

The J gene is TRBJ2-5, the V gene TRBV20-1, with D unresolved. The germline V and J ends were trimmed by 3 bases and 5 bases, with 22 bases remaining between them. This CDR3 has 16 residues. The germline gives CDR1 DFQATT, CDR2 SNEGSKA (reference sequence). This chain's CDR3 is CSASSPFGGTVETQYF. Written as DNA, the CDR3 is TGCAGTGCTAGCTCCCCCTTTGGCGGAACTGTTGAGACCCAGTACTTC.

This chain links TRBV7-8 with TRBJ2-7; 8 bases are shared with TRBD1. Trimming removed 5 bases from V and 6 bases from J; junction bases left unmatched: 6. The CDR3 sequence is 13 residues long. Germline V gene lookup returns CDR1 SGHVS and CDR2 FQNEAQ. The CDR3 DNA follows: TGTGCCAGCAGCATAATCGACAGGGGCGAGCAGTACTTC. Translation gives CASSIIDRGEQYF.